This T cell receptor (beta chain) is drawn from a study of blood T cell repertoires in COVID-19. Turning to the study itself: The study drew acute and convalescent COVID-19 samples from the United States, Italy and Spain. PBMCs, B-cell-depleted T cells, or T cells provided the cDNA or gDNA that made up the material.

Per the original methods: Amplification of reference gene primers was used by the study to estimate nucleated cell counts. Clones were read by immunoSEQ multiplex PCR, and TCRdb kept only the in-frame ones, dropping some. V, J and clone size are taken as reported in that table, and D and trimming were inferred from the DNA itself. The profile shows 30,000 to 45,000 clones, around nine tenths of them singletons. The CDR3 length is 13 residues. The V end was cut by 0 bases, the J end by 9 bases, with 9 bases between. CDR1 LGHNA and CDR2 YSLEER come from the germline V gene. This receptor was obtained from a man between 65 and 85 years old with active COVID-19. Sequencing input: peripheral blood. The chain couples TRBV4-3 to TRBJ1-5; D gene ambiguous. For the CDR3, the DNA is TGCGCCAGCAGCCAAGATAGCATAAGGCCCCAGCATTTT. Residues: CASSQDSIRPQHF.